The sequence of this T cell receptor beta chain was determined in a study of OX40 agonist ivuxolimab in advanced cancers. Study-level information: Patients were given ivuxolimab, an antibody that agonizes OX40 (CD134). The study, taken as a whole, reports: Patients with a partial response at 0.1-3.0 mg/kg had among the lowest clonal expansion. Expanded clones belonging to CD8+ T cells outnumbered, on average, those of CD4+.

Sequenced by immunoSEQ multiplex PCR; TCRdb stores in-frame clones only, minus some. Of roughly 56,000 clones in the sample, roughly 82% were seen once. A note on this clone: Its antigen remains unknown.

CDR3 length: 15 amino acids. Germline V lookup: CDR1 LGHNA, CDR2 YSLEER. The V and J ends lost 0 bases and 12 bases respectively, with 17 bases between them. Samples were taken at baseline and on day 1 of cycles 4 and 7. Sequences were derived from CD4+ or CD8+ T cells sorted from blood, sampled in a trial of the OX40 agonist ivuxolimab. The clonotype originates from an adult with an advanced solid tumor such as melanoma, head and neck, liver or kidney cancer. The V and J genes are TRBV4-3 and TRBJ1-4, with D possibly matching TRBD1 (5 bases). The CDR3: CASSQEGQGLNELFF. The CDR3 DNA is TGCGCCAGCAGCCAAGAGGGGCAGGGACTAAACGAACTGTTTTTT.